This T cell receptor beta chain comes out of a study of T cell responses to AZD1222 COVID-19 vaccine (dated by TCRdb to 2020 to 2022). Looking at the study overall: TCR sequencing was performed for some 250 trial participants, of whom some 200 were given two doses of AZD1222 and approximately 26 were given two doses of MenACWY control vaccine. Trial participants were enrolled by age into 18-55, 56-69 and 70-plus year subgroups, with 148, 28 and 57 TCR-sequenced participants respectively. What the research found in general, with its limitations: Reportedly, almost half of the unique spike-specific TCRs recognized epitopes lying outside the regions that are mutated in the B.1.351 and B.1.1.7 variants. Because no samples from the day 14 peak response were available, repertoires could be characterized only after the peak T cell response. The whole spike protein was spanned by vaccine-associated CD4 TCRs, and dominant responses were seen in regions 160-218 and 743-854. The 56-69-year group was small, and its depth increase did not reach significance, likely because of low power. Conclusions about previously exposed vaccinees are limited, since just 5 or 6 AZD1222 recipients were seropositive for SARS-CoV-2 at baseline. Participants were mostly white British and included more females than males, and it was suggested by the authors that clonal diversity may have been underestimated. After two AZD1222 doses, spike-specific TCR breadth and depth were significantly higher than at day 0 and than in MenACWY recipients.

The germline V gene (reference sequence) specifies MNHEY as CDR1 and SMNVEV as CDR2. The trim is 3 bases for V and 0 bases for J, with a gap of 12 bases between the germline ends. Its CDR3 holds 16 amino acids, cysteine through phenylalanine. The read is trimmed to its CDR3 DNA, 48 bases read in frame from base 1. About this clone itself: Its antigen is currently not known. Per-base qualities were not stored, and no clone one base away is much larger.

Reading the label with the study, this specimen's time point is: about 28 days (+/-7) after the second vaccine dose. AZD1222 recipients with second doses at about 4 weeks or about 12 weeks were pooled, because spike-specific TCR depth and breadth did not differ between schedules. Vaccinee samples came from UK trials COV001 and COV002, including a single-blind randomized controlled phase 2/3 trial of AZD1222 (ChAdOx1 nCoV-19) in healthy adults. Trial participant PBMC samples were collected at day 0 and day 28 after the second dose for TCRbeta chain sequencing. The CDR3 regions of human TCRbeta chains were subjected to immunosequencing. The authors processed their data as follows. Repertoire TCRs were checked for matches against a reference library of SARS-CoV-2-specific TCRs that had been generated using the MIRA antigen-specificity platform. Breadth was defined as the fraction of unique TCRs that were SARS-CoV-2-associated. Depth was defined as the fraction of total T cells that were SARS-CoV-2-associated. Each spike-specific TCR was assigned to its reactive spike region and to a CD4 or CD8 class using the MIRA data. Log10-transformed breadth and depth values were compared by one-way ANOVA with Sidak's multiple comparisons tests. This immuneACCESS table, as held by TCRdb, lists in-frame sequences with V and J called but not all clones. Of the missing ones, under half trace to an unresolved V gene in checked studies; the others have no known cause. D and trimming were read from the DNA, whereas the V and J calls and clone size are those reported in that table. The sample profile shows about 140,000 clones; 91% of them were found once. Of the sample, 1% to 1.5% is held by the ten largest clones.

The chain is encoded by TRBV27 joined to TRBJ1-3; the D gene lacks a confident call. The sample consisted of peripheral blood, taken 28 days after the second AZD1222 dose. This clonotype originated in an adult who received the AZD1222 COVID-19 vaccine. The bases are TGTGCCAGCAGTTTTAGCCCCCTCAACTCTGGAAACACCATATATTTT. Its protein reads: CASSFSPLNSGNTIYF.